The rows below give T cell receptor beta chains drawn from one sample of a study of cytotoxic CD8 clonotypes in ibrutinib-treated CLL. The protocol was immunoSEQ multiplex PCR, while the TCRdb copy is restricted to in-frame clones and leaves out a portion. The profile covers some 160,000 clones, with 81% appearing a single time and roughly 2% taken by the ten largest. The source was PBMCs, collected after 12 months of ibrutinib treatment. The receptors stem from a human donor with chronic lymphocytic leukemia. Each CDR3 is given with its conserved first and last residue. Each record gives: D gene, V gene, J gene, CDR3 protein. The D gene is left open where the match is weak.

TRBD1	TRBV5-1	TRBJ2-2	CASRTGFAGELFF
TRBD1	TRBV6-6	TRBJ1-5	CASSWTGDDQPQHF
.	TRBV6-7	TRBJ2-1	CASSYPDNEQFF
TRBD1	TRBV27	TRBJ2-2	CASSRRQGTGTGELFF
.	TRBV7-2	TRBJ2-5	CASSFHETQYF
TRBD1	TRBV7-2	TRBJ2-5	CASSLESGTGRETQYF
TRBD1	TRBV30	TRBJ1-5	CAWSVGTGSRPQHF
.	TRBV4-3	TRBJ1-2	CASSPSRAGARGYTF
.	TRBV27	TRBJ2-7	CASSDPGRVYEQYF
TRBD1	TRBV5-4	TRBJ1-3	CASSTMDRRNTIYF
.	TRBV6-5	TRBJ1-4	CASSYYSPTTNEKLFF
TRBD2	TRBV7-9	TRBJ2-1	CASRSAGGAYNEQFF
.	TRBV30	TRBJ2-1	CAWSVLTVYNEQFF
TRBD2	TRBV4-2	TRBJ2-1	CASSQAVVASGRIEQFF
TRBD2	TRBV4-1	TRBJ2-7	CASSLARGLIYEQYF
TRBD2	TRBV9	TRBJ2-1	CASSVVAGNEQFF
TRBD1	TRBV6-1	TRBJ1-4	CASIQDRANEKLFF
.	TRBV19	TRBJ1-2	CASSIDKGPVYGYTF
.	TRBV20-1	TRBJ1-4	CSARVGEKLFF
.	TRBV28	TRBJ2-5	CASSRYDGTQYF
.	TRBV7-2	TRBJ1-3	CASSKSSGNTIYF
.	TRBV7-2	TRBJ1-5	CASSPTGIQPQHF
TRBD1	TRBV7-9	TRBJ2-7	CASSHPSGTAYEQYF
.	TRBV9	TRBJ1-6	CASSMGTDLHF
.	TRBV10-3	TRBJ2-2	CAIRNFGVGTGELFF
TRBD2	TRBV28	TRBJ2-3	CASKIAGRGDTQYF
.	TRBV6-1	TRBJ2-5	CASSERVAIPTQETQYF
.	TRBV19	TRBJ1-5	CATERGNQPQHF
.	TRBV5-8	TRBJ1-2	CASSLGRRRGIYGYTF
TRBD2	TRBV4-2	TRBJ2-1	CASSQEAILTSGSLKGNEQFF
.	TRBV6-1	TRBJ1-1	CASSEGLGSSNTEAFF
.	TRBV7-9	TRBJ1-1	CASSRGNTEAFF
.	TRBV5-1	TRBJ1-1	CASSGGTGNTEAFF
TRBD1	TRBV19	TRBJ1-2	CASSILARIGGAKDGYTF
.	TRBV9	TRBJ1-1	CASSPDGLNTEAFF
TRBD1	TRBV7-9	TRBJ2-7	CASSTGQGIYSYEQYF
TRBD1	TRBV28	TRBJ2-3	CASSSRQGRTDTQYF